The rows below give T cell receptor beta chains drawn from one sample of a study of blood T cells in healthy people across ages. TCRdb reprocessed the 5' RACE reads via MiXCR and lists one record per CDR3 protein. The table shows about 1.7 million distinct CDR3 sequences, with 28% occurring only once. The sample comprised blood. The receptors shown here come from a woman aged 25 to 39 in good health. CDR3s include the opening cysteine and the closing phenylalanine or tryptophan. The D gene is left open where the match is weak. Some rows have no size entry. The others give once, few or many, or a class for an expanded clone.

V	D	J	size	DNA	CDR3
TRBV4-2	NA	TRBJ2-7	many	TGTGCCAGCAGCCAAGACTTGGCGGGGCGCACCTACGAGCAGTACTTC	CASSQDLAGRTYEQYF
TRBV4-3	NA	TRBJ2-1	NA	TGCGCCAGCAGCCAGAGGGCTTCAGATTACAATGAGCAGTTCTTC	CASSQRASDYNEQFF
TRBV29-1	TRBD1	TRBJ2-7	few	TGCAGCGTTGTCCGGGACAGGGAACACGAGCAGTACTTC	CSVVRDREHEQYF
TRBV6-5	TRBD2	TRBJ2-3	NA	TGTGCCACCACGCGGGGGGACACGGAGCAGTATTTT	CATTRGDTEQYF
TRBV19	TRBD2	TRBJ2-7	many	TGTGCCAGTAGTATGAACCCTAGCGGGAGAACCTACGAGCAGTACTTC	CASSMNPSGRTYEQYF
TRBV7-2	NA	TRBJ2-1	NA	TGTGCCAGCAGCTCACAGGGTTTCCCAGGCAATGAGCAGTTCTTC	CASSSQGFPGNEQFF
TRBV6-5	NA	TRBJ2-5	many	TGTGCCAGCAGTTACGCTAGAGGGGCCACCACCTCGAGGGAGACCCAGTACTTC	CASSYARGATTSRETQYF
TRBV3-1	TRBD1	TRBJ1-5	NA	TGTGCCAGCAGCCAAGATACGACAGGGGATCAGCCCCAGCATTTT	CASSQDTTGDQPQHF
TRBV5-4	NA	TRBJ2-7	many	TGTGCCAGCAGCTTGGATGGCAGTTTCTACGAGCAGTACTTC	CASSLDGSFYEQYF
TRBV6-5	TRBD2	TRBJ2-1	NA	TGTGCCAGCAGTTACTCGCTAGCGGGGGGACCAAAAACCGTCAATGAGCAGGTCTTC	CASSYSLAGGPKTVNEQVF
TRBV6-5	TRBD2	TRBJ2-7	NA	TGTGCCAGCAGTTCCCCTGCGACTAGCGGGGGGCCCTACGAGCAGTACTTC	CASSSPATSGGPYEQYF